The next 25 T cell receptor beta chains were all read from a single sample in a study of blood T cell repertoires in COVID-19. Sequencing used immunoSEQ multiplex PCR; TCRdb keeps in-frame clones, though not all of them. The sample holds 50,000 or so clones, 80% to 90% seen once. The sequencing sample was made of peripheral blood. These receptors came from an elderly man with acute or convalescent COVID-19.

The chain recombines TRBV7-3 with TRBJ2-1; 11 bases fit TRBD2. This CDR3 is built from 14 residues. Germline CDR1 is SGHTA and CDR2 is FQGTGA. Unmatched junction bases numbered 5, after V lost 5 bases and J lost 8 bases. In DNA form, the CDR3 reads TGTGCCAGCAGCATTAGCGGGGGGGCGTATGAGCAGTTCTTC. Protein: CASSISGGAYEQFF. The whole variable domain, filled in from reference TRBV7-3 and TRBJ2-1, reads GAGVSQTPSNKVTEKGKYVELRCDPISGHTALYWYRQSLGQGPEFLIYFQGTGAADDSGLPNDRFFAVRPEGSVSTLKIQRTERGDSAVYLCASSISGGAYEQFFGPGTRLTVL.

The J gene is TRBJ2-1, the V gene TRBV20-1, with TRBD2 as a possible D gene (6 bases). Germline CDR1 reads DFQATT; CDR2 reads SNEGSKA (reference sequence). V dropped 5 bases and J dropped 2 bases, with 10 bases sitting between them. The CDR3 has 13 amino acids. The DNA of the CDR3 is TGCAGTGCTGGTGGCGGGGCCTACAATGAGCAGTTCTTC. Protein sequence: CSAGGGAYNEQFF.

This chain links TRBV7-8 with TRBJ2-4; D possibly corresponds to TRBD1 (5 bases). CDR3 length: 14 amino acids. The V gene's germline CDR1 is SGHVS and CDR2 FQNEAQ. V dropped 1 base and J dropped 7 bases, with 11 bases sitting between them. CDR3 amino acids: CASSLGGADNIQYF. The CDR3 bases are TGTGCCAGCAGCTTAGGGGGCGCAGATAACATTCAGTACTTC.

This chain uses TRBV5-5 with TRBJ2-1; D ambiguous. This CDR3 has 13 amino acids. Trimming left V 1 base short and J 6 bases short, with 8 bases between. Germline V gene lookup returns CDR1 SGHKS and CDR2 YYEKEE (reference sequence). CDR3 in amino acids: CASSLQEVNEQFF. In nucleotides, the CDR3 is TGTGCCAGCAGCTTGCAGGAAGTCAATGAGCAGTTCTTC.

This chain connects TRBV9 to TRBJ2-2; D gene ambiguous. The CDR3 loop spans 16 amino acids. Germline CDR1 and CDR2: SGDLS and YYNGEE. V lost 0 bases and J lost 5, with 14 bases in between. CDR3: CASSVAARVSTGELFF. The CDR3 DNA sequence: TGTGCCAGCAGCGTAGCGGCCCGGGTTAGTACCGGGGAGCTGTTTTTT.

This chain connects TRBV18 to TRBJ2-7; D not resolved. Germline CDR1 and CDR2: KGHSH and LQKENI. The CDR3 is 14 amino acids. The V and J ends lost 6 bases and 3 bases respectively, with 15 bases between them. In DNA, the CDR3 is TGTGCCAGCTCCCAAGCGACGGATCTCTACGAGCAGTACTTC. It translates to CASSQATDLYEQYF.

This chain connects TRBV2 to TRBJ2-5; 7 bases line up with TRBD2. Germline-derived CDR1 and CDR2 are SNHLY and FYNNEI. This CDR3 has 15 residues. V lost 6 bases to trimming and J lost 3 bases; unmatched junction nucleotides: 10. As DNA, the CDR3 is TGTGCCAGCAGCCAGGACGGAGGGACTAAAGAGACCCAGTACTTC. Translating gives CASSQDGGTKETQYF.

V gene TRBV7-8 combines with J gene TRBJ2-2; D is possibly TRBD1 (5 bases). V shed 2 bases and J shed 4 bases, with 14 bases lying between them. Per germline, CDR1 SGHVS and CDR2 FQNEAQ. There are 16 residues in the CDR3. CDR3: CASSLTRAGRTGELFF. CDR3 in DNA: TGTGCCAGCAGCTTAACGCGTGCAGGGCGCACCGGGGAGCTGTTTTTT.

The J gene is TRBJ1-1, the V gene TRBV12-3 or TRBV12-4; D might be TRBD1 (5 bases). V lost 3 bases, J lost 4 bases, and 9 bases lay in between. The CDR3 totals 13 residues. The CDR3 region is CASSFGRGTEAFF. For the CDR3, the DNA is TGTGCCAGCAGTTTTGGGAGGGGCACTGAAGCTTTCTTT.

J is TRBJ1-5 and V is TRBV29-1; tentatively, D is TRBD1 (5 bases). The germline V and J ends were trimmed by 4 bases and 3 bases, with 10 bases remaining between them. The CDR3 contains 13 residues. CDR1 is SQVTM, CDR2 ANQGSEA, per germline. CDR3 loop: CSVATEANQPQHF. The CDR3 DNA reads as TGCAGCGTTGCGACAGAGGCCAATCAGCCCCAGCATTTT.

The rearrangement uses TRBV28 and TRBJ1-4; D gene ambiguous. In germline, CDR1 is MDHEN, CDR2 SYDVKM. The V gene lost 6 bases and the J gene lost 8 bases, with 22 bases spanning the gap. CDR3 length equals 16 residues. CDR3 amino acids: CASSGLRGWRPEKLFF. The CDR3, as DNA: TGTGCCAGCAGCGGCCTGAGAGGGTGGCGCCCGGAAAAACTGTTTTTT.

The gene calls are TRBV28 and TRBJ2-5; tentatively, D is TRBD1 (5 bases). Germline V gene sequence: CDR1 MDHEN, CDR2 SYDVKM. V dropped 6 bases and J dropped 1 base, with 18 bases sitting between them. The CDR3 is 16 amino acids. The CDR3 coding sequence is TGTGCCAGCAGCCTAGGGGCAGGGCGGATCCAAGAGACCCAGTACTTC. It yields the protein CASSLGAGRIQETQYF.

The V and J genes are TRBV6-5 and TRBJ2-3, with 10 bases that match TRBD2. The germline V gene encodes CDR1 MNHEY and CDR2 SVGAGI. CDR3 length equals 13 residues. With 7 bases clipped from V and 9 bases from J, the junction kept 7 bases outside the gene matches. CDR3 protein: CASMASGGRTQYF. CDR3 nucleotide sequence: TGTGCCAGCATGGCTAGCGGGGGAAGGACGCAGTATTTT.

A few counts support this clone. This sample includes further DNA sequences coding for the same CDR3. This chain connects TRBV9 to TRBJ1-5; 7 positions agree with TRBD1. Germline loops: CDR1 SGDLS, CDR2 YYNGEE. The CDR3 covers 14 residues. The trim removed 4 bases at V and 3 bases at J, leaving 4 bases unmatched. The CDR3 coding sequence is TGTGCCAGCAGCTCGGGACAGAACAATCAGCCCCAGCATTTT. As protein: CASSSGQNNQPQHF.

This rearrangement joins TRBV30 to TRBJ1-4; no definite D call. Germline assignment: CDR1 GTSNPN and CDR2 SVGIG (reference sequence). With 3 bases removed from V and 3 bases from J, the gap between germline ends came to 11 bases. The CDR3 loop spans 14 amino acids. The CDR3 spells CAWSRRGANEKLFF. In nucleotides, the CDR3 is TGTGCCTGGAGCAGGCGGGGTGCTAATGAAAAACTGTTTTTT. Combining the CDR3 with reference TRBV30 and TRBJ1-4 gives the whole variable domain SQTIHQWPATLVQPVGSPLSLECTVEGTSNPNLYWYRQAAGRGLQLLFYSVGIGQISSEVPQNLSASRPQDRQFILSSKKLLLSDSGFYLCAWSRRGANEKLFFGSGTQLSVL.

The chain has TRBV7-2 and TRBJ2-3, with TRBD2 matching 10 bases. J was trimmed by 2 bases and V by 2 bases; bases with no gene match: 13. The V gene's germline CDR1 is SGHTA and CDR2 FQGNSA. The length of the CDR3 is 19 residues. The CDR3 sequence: CASSLRSGGASKVTDTQYF. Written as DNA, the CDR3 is TGTGCCAGCAGCTTAAGGAGCGGGGGGGCCAGTAAGGTCACAGATACGCAGTATTTT.

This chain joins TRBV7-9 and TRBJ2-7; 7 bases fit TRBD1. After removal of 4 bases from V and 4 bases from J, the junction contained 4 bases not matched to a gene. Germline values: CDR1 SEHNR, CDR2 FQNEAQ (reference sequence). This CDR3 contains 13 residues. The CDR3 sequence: CASSSGQNYEQYF. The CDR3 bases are TGTGCCAGCAGCTCGGGACAGAATTACGAGCAGTACTTC.

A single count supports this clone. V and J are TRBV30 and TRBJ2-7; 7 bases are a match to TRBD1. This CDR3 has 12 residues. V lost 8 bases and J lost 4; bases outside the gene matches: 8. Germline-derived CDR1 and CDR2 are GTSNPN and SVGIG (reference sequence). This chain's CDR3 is CARTGPLYEQYF. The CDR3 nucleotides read TGTGCCCGGACAGGTCCCCTTTACGAGCAGTACTTC.

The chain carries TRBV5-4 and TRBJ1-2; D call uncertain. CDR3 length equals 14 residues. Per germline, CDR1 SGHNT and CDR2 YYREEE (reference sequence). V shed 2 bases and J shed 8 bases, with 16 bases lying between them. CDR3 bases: TGTGCCAGCAGCTTCATGGGAGTCGCGGCGGGCTACACCTTC. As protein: CASSFMGVAAGYTF.

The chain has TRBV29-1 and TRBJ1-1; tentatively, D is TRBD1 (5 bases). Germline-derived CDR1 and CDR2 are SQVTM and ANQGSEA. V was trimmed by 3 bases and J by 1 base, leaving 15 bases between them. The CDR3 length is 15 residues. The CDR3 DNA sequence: TGCAGCGTTGAGGGATTTGGAGGGGCGAACACTGAAGCTTTCTTT. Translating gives CSVEGFGGANTEAFF.

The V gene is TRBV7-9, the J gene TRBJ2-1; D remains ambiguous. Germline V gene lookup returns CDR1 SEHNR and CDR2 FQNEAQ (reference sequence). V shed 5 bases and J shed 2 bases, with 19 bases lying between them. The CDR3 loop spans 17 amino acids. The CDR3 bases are TGTGCCAGCAGCCCCCTGTCCGGAGATCTAACCTACAATGAGCAGTTCTTC. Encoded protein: CASSPLSGDLTYNEQFF.

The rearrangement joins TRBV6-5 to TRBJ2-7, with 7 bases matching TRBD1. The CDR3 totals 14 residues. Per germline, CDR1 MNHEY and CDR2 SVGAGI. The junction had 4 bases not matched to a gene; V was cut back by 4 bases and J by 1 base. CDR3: CASSLGQLSYEQYF. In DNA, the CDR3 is TGTGCCAGCAGTTTGGGACAGCTTTCCTACGAGCAGTACTTC.

CDR3 amino acids: CASSQTQKNTEAFF. The CDR3 nucleotides are TGTGCCAGCTCACAAACACAGAAGAACACTGAAGCTTTCTTT. The rearrangement uses TRBV18 and TRBJ1-1; no reliable D call. This CDR3 contains 14 residues. V lost 4 bases and J lost 1, with 10 bases in between. Germline V gene lookup returns CDR1 KGHSH and CDR2 LQKENI.

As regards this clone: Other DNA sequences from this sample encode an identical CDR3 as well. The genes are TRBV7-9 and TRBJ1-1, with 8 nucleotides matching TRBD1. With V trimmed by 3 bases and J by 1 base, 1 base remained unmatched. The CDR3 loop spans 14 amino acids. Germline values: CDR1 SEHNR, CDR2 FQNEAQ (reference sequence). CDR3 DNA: TGTGCCAGCAGCTTGGGACAGGCGAACACTGAAGCTTTCTTT. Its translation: CASSLGQANTEAFF.

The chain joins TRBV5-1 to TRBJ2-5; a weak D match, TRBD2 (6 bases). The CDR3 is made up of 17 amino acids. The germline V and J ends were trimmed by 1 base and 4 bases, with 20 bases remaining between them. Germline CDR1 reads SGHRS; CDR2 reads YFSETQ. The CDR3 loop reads CASSLRIRGVPGETQYF. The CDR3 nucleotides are TGCGCCAGCAGCTTGAGGATACGCGGGGTTCCGGGAGAGACCCAGTACTTC.